This T cell receptor (beta chain) was identified in a study of T cell changes during pregnancy in multiple sclerosis. This CDR3 is built from 17 residues. Trimming shortened V by 3 bases and J by 0 bases, and 15 bases separated the two germline ends. Looked up from germline, CDR1 is MGHRA and CDR2 is YSYEKL. The protocol was immunoSEQ multiplex PCR, while the TCRdb copy is restricted to in-frame clones and leaves out a portion. The sample has some 33,000 clones; 70% to 90% are singletons. This chain connects TRBV4-1 to TRBJ2-1; weak D call: TRBD2 (6 bases). The clonotype originates from a female donor with multiple sclerosis, enrolled in a pregnancy study. The starting material was CD8+ T cells from peripheral blood mononuclear cells, obtained in the third trimester of pregnancy. The CDR3 here is CASSHVAEESSYNEQFF. In DNA form, the CDR3 reads TGCGCCAGCAGCCACGTAGCGGAGGAGAGCTCCTACAATGAGCAGTTCTTC.